The subject of this entry is one T cell receptor (beta chain). The repertoire was sequenced with immunoSEQ multiplex PCR; TCRdb's copy has only in-frame clones and lacks some. The table records 84,000 or so clones, about 97% of them present only once. The entry originates in a study of technical replicates of blood from a handful of donors. CDR3 size: 13 residues. Looked up from germline, CDR1 is SGHNT and CDR2 is YYREEE (reference sequence). The germline V and J ends were trimmed by 0 bases and 5 bases, with 5 bases remaining between them. The sequence came from a human donor in good health. The chain joins TRBV5-4 to TRBJ2-2; D not certain. Sequenced sample: T cells isolated from PBMCs. The CDR3 sequence is CASSLVTTGELFF. CDR3 in DNA: TGTGCCAGCAGCTTGGTCACTACCGGGGAGCTGTTTTTT.